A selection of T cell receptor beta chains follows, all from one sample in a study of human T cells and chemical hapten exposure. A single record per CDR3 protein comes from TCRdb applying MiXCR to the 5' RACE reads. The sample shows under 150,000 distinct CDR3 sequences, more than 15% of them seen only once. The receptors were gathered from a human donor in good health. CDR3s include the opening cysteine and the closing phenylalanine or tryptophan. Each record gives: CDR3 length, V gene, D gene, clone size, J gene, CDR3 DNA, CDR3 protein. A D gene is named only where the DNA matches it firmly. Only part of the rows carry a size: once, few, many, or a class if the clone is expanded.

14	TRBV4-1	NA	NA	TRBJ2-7	TGCGCCAGCAGCCTTCGGACGGGGAGGTACGAGCAGTACTTC	CASSLRTGRYEQYF
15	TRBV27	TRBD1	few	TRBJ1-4	TGTGCCAGCTGCCGGGACAGGGCTGGAGGGGAAAAACTGTTTTTT	CASCRDRAGGEKLFF
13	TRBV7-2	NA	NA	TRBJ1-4	TGTGCCAGCAGCTTAGAGCGGAATGAAAAACTGTTTTTT	CASSLERNEKLFF
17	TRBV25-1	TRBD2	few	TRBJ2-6	TGTGCCAGCAGTGAAGAGCGGGGGCGAGTGGGGGCCAACGTCCTGACTTTC	CASSEERGRVGANVLTF
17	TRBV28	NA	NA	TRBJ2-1	TGTGCCAGCAGTTTATCCACCCCAGGGAGCTCCTACAATGAGCAGTTCTTC	CASSLSTPGSSYNEQFF
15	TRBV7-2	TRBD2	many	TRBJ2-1	TGTGCCAGCAGCTTAGCTGCCGGGGCTAGCGGAGAGCAGTTCTTC	CASSLAAGASGEQFF
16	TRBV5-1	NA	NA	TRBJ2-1	TGCGCCAGCAGCTTGGGGGGGGACAGAGCCTACAATGAGCAGTTCTTC	CASSLGGDRAYNEQFF
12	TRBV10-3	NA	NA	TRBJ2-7	TGTGCCATCAGTGAAACCCAATACGAGCAGTACTTC	CAISETQYEQYF
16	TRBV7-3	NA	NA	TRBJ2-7	TGTGCCAGCAGCTTAAATTTTGCTAGGGGGATCGGCGAGCAGTACTTC	CASSLNFARGIGEQYF
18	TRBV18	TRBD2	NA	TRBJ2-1	TGTGCCAGCTCCCTTGGACTAGCGGGAGGGCCTGGGAACAATGAGCAGTTCTTC	CASSLGLAGGPGNNEQFF
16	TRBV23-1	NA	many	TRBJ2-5	TGCGCCAGCAGTCTGATTCGGCGACTGGGCCAAGAGACCCAGTACTTC	CASSLIRRLGQETQYF
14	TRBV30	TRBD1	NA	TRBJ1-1	TGTGCCTGGAGTTGGTACAGGGGGAACACTGAAGCTTTCTTT	CAWSWYRGNTEAFF